This is a list of T cell receptor beta chains from one sample in a study of beta chain features in type 1 diabetes. The protocol was immunoSEQ multiplex PCR, while the TCRdb copy is restricted to in-frame clones and leaves out a portion. This table has roughly 730,000 clones, 13% appearing once. Input material: naive CD4+ T cells from blood. The source of these receptors is a man between 18 and 35 years old with type 1 diabetes. Both conserved end residues are part of each CDR3. The D gene is left open where the match is weak. Part of the rows lack a size; the others show once, few, many or a class for expanded clones.

J | size | V | D | DNA | CDR3
TRBJ1-5 | - | TRBV9 | - | TGTGCCAGCAGCGTAGAGGCCAGTAATCAGCCCCAGCATTTT | CASSVEASNQPQHF
TRBJ2-4 | few | TRBV15 | - | TGTGCCACCAGCAGAGATCCGGGCAGGGGCGGAAACATTCAGTACTTC | CATSRDPGRGGNIQYF
TRBJ1-1 | few | TRBV30 | - | TGTGCCTGCGACCAGGGGCTGAACACTGAAGCTTTCTTT | CACDQGLNTEAFF
TRBJ2-5 | few | TRBV5-1 | TRBD1 | TGCGCCAGCAGCTTGGCGGGACAGGTGATCCAAGAGACCCAGTACTTC | CASSLAGQVIQETQYF
TRBJ2-7 | - | TRBV6-1 | TRBD1 | TGTGCCAGCAGTGGGCTGACAGGGGCTTCCTACGAGCAGTACTTC | CASSGLTGASYEQYF
TRBJ1-1 | - | TRBV7-9 | - | TGTGCCAGCAGCTTGGGTAGGAACACTGAAGCTTTCTTT | CASSLGRNTEAFF
TRBJ2-5 | - | TRBV5-4 | - | TGTGCCAGCAGCTTCTCGGCGTCCTACCAAGAGACCCAGTACTTC | CASSFSASYQETQYF
TRBJ2-5 | - | TRBV7-9 | - | TGTGCCAGCAGCCCACTGGAGACCCAGTACTTC | CASSPLETQYF
TRBJ1-3 | few | TRBV7-2 | TRBD1 | TGTGCCAGCAGCTCAGGACAGGTCTCTGGAAACACCATATATTTT | CASSSGQVSGNTIYF
TRBJ2-7 | few | TRBV5-1 | - | TGCGCCAGCAGCTTGGCCGAGGCAGCAACATACGAGCAGTACTTC | CASSLAEAATYEQYF
TRBJ1-1 | - | TRBV30 | TRBD1 | TGTGCCTGGAAAGGGTGGGGGACAGTGAACACTGAAGCTTTCTTT | CAWKGWGTVNTEAFF
TRBJ2-3 | - | TRBV7-9 | TRBD1 | TGTGCCAGCAGCTTAGTTGGGGACAGGGGCACAGATACGCAGTATTTT | CASSLVGDRGTDTQYF
TRBJ2-5 | few | TRBV11-2 | - | TGTGCCAGCAGCTTAGTTTTTAGCCTCCAAGAGACCCAGTACTTC | CASSLVFSLQETQYF
TRBJ1-1 | few | TRBV30 | TRBD1 | TGTGCCTGGAGCCCCCAGGGGGCTAGGACTGAAGCTTTCTTT | CAWSPQGARTEAFF
TRBJ2-7 | few | TRBV5-1 | TRBD1 | TGCGCCAGCAGCGAGGGCGGACAGGGGCCCGGGACCTTC | CASSEGGQGPGTF
TRBJ2-7 | few | TRBV4-1 | - | TGCGCCAGCAGCCAAAAGGGAGGACCGGGCTCTACCTACGAGCAGTACTTC | CASSQKGGPGSTYEQYF
TRBJ2-2 | - | TRBV11-3 | TRBD1 | TGTGCCAGCAGCCCCCGGGACAGGGTTAGTCCCGGGGAGCTGTTTTTT | CASSPRDRVSPGELFF
TRBJ2-7 | few | TRBV7-9 | TRBD1 | TGTGCCAGCAGCCGCGGACAGGGTTGGGACGAGCAGTACTTC | CASSRGQGWDEQYF
TRBJ2-5 | few | TRBV7-7 | - | TGTGCTAGCAGCTCCAGGGTAGGCGAGACCCAGTACTTC | CASSSRVGETQYF
TRBJ2-5 | - | TRBV29-1 | - | TGCAGCGTTGAGGGGGGGGCCGGCCAAGAGACCCAGTACTTC | CSVEGGAGQETQYF
TRBJ2-3 | - | TRBV19 | - | TGTGCCAGTAGTATGGGGGTAGTCGCAGATACGCAGTATTTT | CASSMGVVADTQYF
TRBJ1-6 | - | TRBV25-1 | - | TGTGCCACTGCGACAGCCTATAATTCACCCCTCCACTTT | CATATAYNSPLHF
TRBJ2-1 | few | TRBV5-8 | TRBD2 | TGTGCCAGCACCTCTAGGCTAGCGGGGGCCTCCTACAATGAGCAGTTCTTC | CASTSRLAGASYNEQFF
TRBJ2-7 | few | TRBV4-1 | - | TGCGCCAGCAGCCCCATCCTGGAGAGCCACGAGCAGTACTTC | CASSPILESHEQYF
TRBJ2-3 | - | TRBV9 | TRBD2 | TGTGCCAGCAGCTTGCGGGGGGGCCTCGACACAGATACGCAGTATTTT | CASSLRGGLDTDTQYF
TRBJ1-1 | - | TRBV11-2 | - | TGTGCCAGCAGCCCAGCCGGGACACCGGGGGACACTGAAGCTTTCTTT | CASSPAGTPGDTEAFF
TRBJ2-3 | - | TRBV15 | - | TGTGCCACCAGCCCCCTGCCTTCCATCACAGATACGCAGTATTTT | CATSPLPSITDTQYF
TRBJ2-5 | - | TRBV15 | - | TGTGCCACCCTCAGCAGAGATCGAAACCGGGAGACCCAGTACTTC | CATLSRDRNRETQYF
TRBJ1-1 | - | TRBV6-6 | - | TGTGCCAGCACGCAGGCGTATCAACCTGAAGCTTTCTTT | CASTQAYQPEAFF
TRBJ1-3 | few | TRBV7-6 | - | TGTGCCAGCAGCTTAAACCATGGAAACACCATATATTTT | CASSLNHGNTIYF
TRBJ2-3 | few | TRBV7-2 | TRBD1 | TGTGCCAGCAATCCAGGGGGTTCGGGCGGTACGCAGTATTTT | CASNPGGSGGTQYF
TRBJ2-3 | few | TRBV11-3 | - | TGTGCCAGCAGCTCTCCGGTAACCACAGATACGCAGTATTTT | CASSSPVTTDTQYF
TRBJ2-3 | - | TRBV6-1 | - | TGTGCCAGCCAGTGGGGGGGCCCAGATACGCAGTATTTT | CASQWGGPDTQYF
TRBJ2-1 | - | TRBV18 | TRBD1 | TGTGCCAGCTCACCGGACAGGGCCTCCTACAATGAGCAGTTCTTC | CASSPDRASYNEQFF
TRBJ1-1 | - | TRBV4-1 | - | TGCGCCAGCAGCCAAGATCCAGGGAACACTGAAGCTTTCTTT | CASSQDPGNTEAFF
TRBJ1-4 | few | TRBV7-2 | TRBD1 | TGTGCCAGCAGCCCAAGGACAGGGGCTAATGAAAAACTGTTTTTT | CASSPRTGANEKLFF
TRBJ2-5 | few | TRBV9 | - | TGTGCCAGCAGCCTGGACCGGGAAAAGACCCAGTACTTC | CASSLDREKTQYF
TRBJ2-1 | - | TRBV19 | TRBD1 | TGTGCCAGTAACCCGGGACAGGGATTTTACAATGAGCAGTTCTTC | CASNPGQGFYNEQFF
TRBJ1-1 | - | TRBV30 | TRBD1 | TGTGCCTGGAGTGTCGGGACAGGGGTTACTGAAGCTTTCTTT | CAWSVGTGVTEAFF
TRBJ1-6 | - | TRBV30 | - | TGTGCCTGGAATGGACGGTATAATTCACCCCTCCACTTT | CAWNGRYNSPLHF
TRBJ2-7 | many | TRBV14 | - | TGTGCCAGCAGCCAAGCCTACGAGCAGTACTTC | CASSQAYEQYF
TRBJ2-7 | - | TRBV30 | - | TGTGCCTGGAGACTCGGGGTCTCCTACGAGCAGTACTTC | CAWRLGVSYEQYF
TRBJ1-5 | - | TRBV30 | - | TGTGCCTGGAGCGGGGGCGGACACTCCAATCAGCCCCAGCATTTT | CAWSGGGHSNQPQHF
TRBJ2-3 | - | TRBV18 | - | TGTGCCAGTGGCAGGACAGATACGCAGTATTTT | CASGRTDTQYF
TRBJ1-6 | - | TRBV30 | - | TGTGCCTGGAGTGGCGGACAGATTTATAATTCACCCCTCCACTTT | CAWSGGQIYNSPLHF
TRBJ1-2 | - | TRBV18 | - | TGTGCCAGCTCACCCCCTGATTATGGCTACACCTTC | CASSPPDYGYTF
TRBJ2-4 | - | TRBV14 | - | TGTGCCAGCAGCCAAGACCCAGGGGAAGCCAAAAACATTCAGTACTTC | CASSQDPGEAKNIQYF
TRBJ2-7 | - | TRBV10-1 | - | TGCGCCAGCAGTCGAGGACAGACCTACGAGCAGTACTTC | CASSRGQTYEQYF
TRBJ1-5 | - | TRBV15 | - | TGTGCCACCAGCAGAGATTTCTCGGGAAGCAATCAGCCCCAGCATTTT | CATSRDFSGSNQPQHF
TRBJ2-5 | - | TRBV5-4 | TRBD2 | TGTGCCAGCAGCTTTACCGGGACTAGCGGGGGCGAGGGAGAGACCCAGTACTTC | CASSFTGTSGGEGETQYF